This entry lists 17 T cell receptor beta chains sequenced from one sample in a study of shared clonotypes between healthy human individuals. Produced via immunoSEQ multiplex PCR; TCRdb's table is partial and in-frame only. The profile shows about 1.5 million clones, more than 95% of them singletons. Sample: naive CD4+ T cells sorted from blood. The subset denotes: CD45RA+ positively selected. These receptors were obtained from a man aged 30-40 years in good health.

The rearrangement joins TRBV2 to TRBJ2-7; D gene uncertain. The CDR3 contains 10 residues. The germline CDR1 and CDR2 sequences are SNHLY and FYNNEI. The V end was cut by 7 bases, the J end by 4 bases, with 5 bases between. DNA for the CDR3: TGTGCCAGCAAGGCGTACGAGCAGTACTTC. It specifies CASKAYEQYF.

The chain employs TRBV27 and TRBJ2-7; 12 bases agree with TRBD2. The CDR3 consists of 17 residues. Germline assignment: CDR1 MNHEY and CDR2 SMNVEV (reference sequence). The V and J ends lost 2 bases and 7 bases, in that order; junction bases with no gene match: 12. The CDR3 nucleotides are TGTGCCAGCAGTTTAAGGGTCGGACTAGCGGGAAGGTTAGAGCAGTACTTC. Translating gives CASSLRVGLAGRLEQYF.

The V call is TRBV7-9, the J call TRBJ2-7; D might be TRBD2 (6 bases). Germline CDR1 is SEHNR and CDR2 is FQNEAQ (reference sequence). The CDR3 has 16 residues. Trimming took 8 bases from V and 0 from J, leaving 20 bases between them. This chain's CDR3 is CASGDHAGLTSYEQYF. DNA of the CDR3: TGTGCCAGCGGGGATCATGCGGGACTGACCTCCTACGAGCAGTACTTC.

The V and J genes are TRBV7-2 and TRBJ1-1, with a weak D call TRBD1 (5 bases). This CDR3 has 14 residues. V dropped 4 bases and J dropped 8 bases, with 17 bases sitting between them. Germline V gives CDR1 SGHTA, CDR2 FQGNSA. As DNA, the CDR3 is TGTGCCAGCAGCTCTTTCGACAGATATCGGGAAGCTTTCTTT. Protein: CASSSFDRYREAFF.

This chain connects TRBV30 to TRBJ2-5, with D tentatively TRBD1 or TRBD2 (5 bases each). V was shortened by 1 base and J by 5 bases, with 17 bases between the two germline ends. CDR3 length equals 15 residues. Germline V CDR1 and CDR2: GTSNPN, SVGIG (reference sequence). The CDR3 sequence is CAWSAWTGEGETQYF. The DNA for the CDR3 is TGTGCCTGGAGTGCGTGGACTGGCGAGGGGGAGACCCAGTACTTC.

The chain combines TRBV19 with TRBJ2-2; possible D gene TRBD1, 5 bases. The CDR3 consists of 14 residues. V lost 7 bases, J lost 2 bases, and 11 bases lay in between. CDR1 and CDR2 from the germline V gene are LNHDA and SQIVND (reference sequence). CDR3 protein: CASTHQGNTGELFF. CDR3 in DNA: TGTGCCAGTACCCATCAGGGAAACACCGGGGAGCTGTTTTTT. Complete variable domain (other parts from reference TRBV19 and TRBJ2-2): DGGITQSPKYLFRKEGQNVTLSCEQNLNHDAMYWYRQDPGQGLRLIYYSQIVNDFQKGDIAEGYSVSREKKESFPLTVTSAQKNPTAFYLCASTHQGNTGELFFGEGSRLTVL.

The CDR3 protein is CASTSGRATGELFF. The CDR3 DNA reads TGTGCCAGTACTAGCGGGAGAGCGACCGGGGAGCTGTTTTTT. The genes are TRBV5-4 and TRBJ2-2, with 11 bases aligning to TRBD2. CDR3 size: 14 residues. Germline CDR1 and CDR2: SGHNT and YYREEE (reference sequence). The V segment lost 8 bases and the J segment 5 bases; nucleotides outside the gene matches: 5.

The CDR3 sequence: CAIRERGPGDTQYF. The CDR3 nucleotides read TGTGCCATCAGGGAACGAGGACCGGGGGATACGCAGTATTTT. This sequence joins TRBV10-3 and TRBJ2-3, with D perhaps TRBD2 (5 bases). CDR1 ENHRY and CDR2 SYGVKD come from the germline V gene. Trimming took off 6 bases at V and 6 bases at J, with 16 bases between the two ends. This CDR3 is built from 14 residues.

This chain uses TRBV9 with TRBJ2-1; 8 positions agree with TRBD2. This CDR3 spans 16 amino acids. The J segment lost 6 bases and the V segment lost 0 bases, leaving 8 bases of the junction unmatched. Per germline, CDR1 SGDLS and CDR2 YYNGEE. In DNA, the CDR3 is TGTGCCAGCAGCGTAGTTGGACTAGCAAAGCTCAATGAGCAGTTCTTC. Translating it yields CASSVVGLAKLNEQFF.

As concerns this clone: This specimen includes other DNA sequences encoding the same CDR3. The V and J genes are TRBV7-9 and TRBJ1-2; tentative D call: TRBD1 (5 bases). The CDR3 has 13 residues. The V gene lost 5 bases and the J gene lost 3 bases, with 10 bases spanning the gap. Germline CDR1 and CDR2: SEHNR and FQNEAQ (reference sequence). CDR3 in amino acids: CASSLTGDYGYTF. The CDR3, as DNA: TGTGCCAGCAGCCTTACAGGAGACTATGGCTACACCTTC.

The DNA of the CDR3 is TGTGCCAGCAGTCGACAGAATTGGGATACGCAGTATTTT. Amino acid sequence: CASSRQNWDTQYF. The chain couples TRBV28 to TRBJ2-3; D may be TRBD1 (5 bases). V was shortened by 5 bases and J by 6 bases, with 12 bases between the two germline ends. CDR3 length equals 13 residues. The germline gives CDR1 MDHEN, CDR2 SYDVKM.

The V and J genes are TRBV7-2 and TRBJ2-1, with 7 nucleotides matching TRBD1. This CDR3 comprises 14 residues. V shed 5 bases, J shed 0 bases, and the junction held 1 base outside the gene matches. CDR1 is SGHTA, CDR2 FQGNSA, per germline. The CDR3 protein is CASSRQGSYNEQFF. CDR3 sequence (DNA): TGTGCCAGCAGCAGACAGGGCTCCTACAATGAGCAGTTCTTC.

V usage is TRBV7-2 and J usage is TRBJ2-3; D is possibly TRBD2 (7 bases). V was cut by 2 bases and J by 4 bases, with 16 bases left in between. This CDR3 is 16 amino acids long. CDR1 is SGHTA, CDR2 FQGNSA, per germline. The CDR3 reads CASSLFGGGSSDTQYF. In DNA, the CDR3 is TGTGCCAGCAGCTTATTTGGGGGGGGCTCGTCAGATACGCAGTATTTT.

The chain is built from TRBV25-1 and TRBJ2-1; TRBD2 matches at 7 bases. Germline CDR1 and CDR2: MGHDK and SYGVNS. The J segment lost 5 bases and the V segment lost 0 bases, leaving 4 bases of the junction unmatched. The CDR3 is 15 amino acids. The CDR3 is CASSEYTLADNEQFF. CDR3 DNA: TGTGCCAGCAGTGAATATACCCTAGCGGACAATGAGCAGTTCTTC.

V usage is TRBV6-5 and J usage is TRBJ1-5, with 10 bases matching TRBD1. The CDR3 runs 16 residues. V lost 0 bases to trimming and J lost 4 bases; unmatched junction nucleotides: 3. The germline gives CDR1 MNHEY, CDR2 SVGAGI. CDR3 nucleotides: TGTGCCAGCAGTTACTCCAGGACAGGGGGAAATCAGCCCCAGCATTTT. Its protein is CASSYSRTGGNQPQHF.

The chain carries TRBV7-9 and TRBJ2-5, with a tentative D call TRBD2 (6 bases). CDR3 length: 16 residues. Germline V gene data show CDR1 as SEHNR and CDR2 as FQNEAQ (reference sequence). V lost 5 bases and J 4 bases, leaving 20 bases between the germline ends. CDR3 nucleotide sequence: TGTGCCAGCAGCCGAGGACGGGAGAGACAAAGAGAGACCCAGTACTTC. This encodes CASSRGRERQRETQYF.

V gene TRBV28 combines with J gene TRBJ2-7; TRBD1 or TRBD2 may be the D gene (5 bases each). CDR3 length equals 14 residues. V lost 8 bases and J 2 bases, leaving 16 bases between the germline ends. Per germline, CDR1 MDHEN and CDR2 SYDVKM. CDR3 sequence: CASLRDPGTYEQYF. The CDR3 coding sequence is TGTGCCAGCTTGAGGGACCCGGGGACCTACGAGCAGTACTTC.